This T cell receptor (beta chain) was recovered during a study of blood T cell repertoires in COVID-19. Study context: The samples span acute and convalescent COVID-19 from the United States, Italy and Spain. In each case, the material was cDNA or gDNA derived from T cells, B-cell-depleted T cells, or PBMCs.

The method was immunoSEQ multiplex PCR; TCRdb's version includes in-frame clones alone and lacks a portion of them. The sample shows about 160,000 clones, approximately 85% of them seen only once. V was pared by 1 base and J by 6 bases, with 15 bases between. Germline V gene lookup returns CDR1 LGHNA and CDR2 YNFKEQ. The CDR3 has 15 amino acids. The specimen sequenced was peripheral blood. The receptor was derived from a man between 60 and 70 years old with active or convalescent COVID-19. This chain connects TRBV4-2 to TRBJ1-2; no reliable D call. The CDR3 region has the DNA TGTGCCAGCAGCCAAGTAGGCGCCTGGAGGGATGGCTACACCTTC. This translates into CASSQVGAWRDGYTF.